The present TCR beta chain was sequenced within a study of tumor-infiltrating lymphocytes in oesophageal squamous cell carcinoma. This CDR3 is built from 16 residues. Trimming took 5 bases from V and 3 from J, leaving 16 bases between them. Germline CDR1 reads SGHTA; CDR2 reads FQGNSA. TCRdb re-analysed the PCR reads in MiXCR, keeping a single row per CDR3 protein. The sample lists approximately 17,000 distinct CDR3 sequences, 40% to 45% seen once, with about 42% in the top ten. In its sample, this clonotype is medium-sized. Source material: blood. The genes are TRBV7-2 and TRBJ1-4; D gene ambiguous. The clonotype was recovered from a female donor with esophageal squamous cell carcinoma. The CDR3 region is CASSLTSRGSNEKLFF. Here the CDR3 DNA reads TGTGCCAGCAGCCTAACCTCACGTGGATCTAATGAAAAACTGTTTTTT.